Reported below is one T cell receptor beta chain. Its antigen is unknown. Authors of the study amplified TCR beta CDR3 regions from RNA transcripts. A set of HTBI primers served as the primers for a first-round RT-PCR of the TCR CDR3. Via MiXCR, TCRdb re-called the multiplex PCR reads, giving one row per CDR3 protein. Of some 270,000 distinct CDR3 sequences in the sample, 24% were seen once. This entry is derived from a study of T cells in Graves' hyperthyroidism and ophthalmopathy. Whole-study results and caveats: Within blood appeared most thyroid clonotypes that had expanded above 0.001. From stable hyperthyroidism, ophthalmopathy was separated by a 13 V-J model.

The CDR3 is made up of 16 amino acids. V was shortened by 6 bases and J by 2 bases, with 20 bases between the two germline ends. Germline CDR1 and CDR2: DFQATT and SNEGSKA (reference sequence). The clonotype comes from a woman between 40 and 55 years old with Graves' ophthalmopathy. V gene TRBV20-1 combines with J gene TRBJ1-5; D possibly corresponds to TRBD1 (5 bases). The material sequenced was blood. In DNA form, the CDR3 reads TGCAGTGCCTCGGGTGTAGTAGGGGCGGGCAATCAGCCCCAGCATTTT. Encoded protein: CSASGVVGAGNQPQHF.